The 7 T cell receptor beta chains given below trace back to one sample, sequenced in a study of early T cells in non-severe SARS-CoV-2 infection. Each CDR3 protein gets one entry after TCRdb re-called the 5' RACE reads with MiXCR. The sample records about 69,000 distinct CDR3 sequences, about 9% being singletons. Source material: whole blood. These receptors were obtained from an adult who was a healthcare worker with PCR-confirmed SARS-CoV-2 infection or an uninfected control (not recorded which).

This clonotype showed up many times. This chain links TRBV7-6 with TRBJ2-1, with no clear D. The germline V and J ends were trimmed by 0 bases and 9 bases, with 9 bases remaining between them. This CDR3 spans 13 amino acids. Germline V gene sequence: CDR1 SGHVS, CDR2 FNYEAQ. The CDR3 DNA sequence: TGTGCCAGCAGCTTAGCGTGGGCAGGTGAGCAGTTCTTC. Translated, it gives CASSLAWAGEQFF.

This clonotype came up many times. The chain combines TRBV5-1 with TRBJ2-5, with 12 bases lining up with TRBD2. The CDR3 is made up of 17 amino acids. The V segment lost 4 bases and the J segment 5 bases; nucleotides outside the gene matches: 12. The germline gives CDR1 SGHRS, CDR2 YFSETQ. This CDR3 reads CASSPGRLAGGVETQYF. The DNA for the CDR3 is TGCGCCAGCAGCCCGGGACGCCTAGCGGGAGGGGTGGAGACCCAGTACTTC.

The chain recombines TRBV5-1 with TRBJ1-4; no firm D call. Trimming took 2 bases from V and 8 from J, leaving 13 bases between them. The CDR3 is made up of 14 amino acids. Germline V gene sequence: CDR1 SGHRS, CDR2 YFSETQ. CDR3 loop: CASSFGSRGEKLFF. In nucleotides, the CDR3 is TGCGCCAGCAGCTTCGGCTCCCGCGGCGAAAAACTGTTTTTT.

This clonotype came up many times. V usage is TRBV7-2 and J usage is TRBJ2-7; 8 positions agree with TRBD1. V gave up 5 bases and J gave up 4 bases; unmatched junction bases: 7. Germline-derived CDR1 and CDR2 are SGHTA and FQGNSA. The CDR3 contains 14 residues. CDR3 sequence reads: CASSISGTGYEQYF. CDR3 sequence (DNA): TGTGCCAGCAGCATCTCCGGGACAGGATACGAGCAGTACTTC.

This clonotype was seen a handful of times. V usage is TRBV5-4 and J usage is TRBJ2-3; D not resolved. The CDR3 contains 16 residues. CDR1 SGHNT and CDR2 YYREEE come from the germline V gene (reference sequence). The V gene lost 5 bases and the J gene lost 0 bases, with 16 bases spanning the gap. CDR3 bases: TGTGCCAGCAGATCCCAGCAGGCCCGCAGCACAGATACGCAGTATTTT. The encoded protein is CASRSQQARSTDTQYF.

This clonotype was seen more than once but under ten times. The rearrangement links TRBV20-1 to TRBJ2-7, with a possible D match to TRBD2 (5 bases). The length of the CDR3 is 15 residues. Germline V CDR1 and CDR2: DFQATT, SNEGSKA (reference sequence). Trimming took off 6 bases at V and 4 bases at J, with 22 bases between the two ends. The CDR3 loop is CSAAMRDSPSYEQYF. The CDR3, as DNA: TGCAGTGCCGCGATGAGGGATTCCCCTTCTTACGAGCAGTACTTC.

The chain recombines TRBV6-5 with TRBJ1-2; 7 bases align to TRBD1. V dropped 0 bases and J dropped 8; count of bases not matched to a gene: 6. This CDR3 has 14 amino acids. Germline V gene lookup returns CDR1 MNHEY and CDR2 SVGAGI. CDR3 sequence reads: CASSYSEGAGGYTF. DNA of the CDR3: TGTGCCAGCAGTTACTCAGAGGGGGCAGGAGGCTACACCTTC.